This TCR beta chain was profiled in a study of cytomegalovirus exposure and HLA in healthy donors. Study-level points and caveats: A few CMV-associated chains proved CMV antigen-specific in vitro. When a later analysis was performed, an Asian-associated ancestry cluster reportedly had fewer N-insertions than the approximately 700-donor mean.

The CDR3 runs 15 residues. Concerning this clone itself: Its antigen remains unidentified.

PCR primers comprised 60 Vbeta and 13 Jbeta primers. The repertoire was sequenced with immunoSEQ multiplex PCR; TCRdb's copy has only in-frame clones and lacks some. The sample shows 200,000 or so clones, roughly 88% of them seen only once. This sequence originates from a boy between 2 and 15 years old in good health and CMV-seronegative. Sequencing used PBMCs. V and J are TRBV12-2 and TRBJ2-3; the table calls TRBD2, which could not be checked here. TRBV12-2 is a pseudogene segment. The CDR3 sequence is CASRFPPYGGDTQYF. The CDR3 DNA reads as TGTGCAAGTCGCTTCCCCCCTTACGGCGGAGATACGCAGTATTTT.